Each of the 22 T cell receptor beta chains below was sequenced from the same sample in a study of glioma-infiltrating T cells (TCRdb year 2016). This sample was sequenced with an Illumina MiSeq. The iRepertoire nested amplicon-rescue multiplex PCR (arm-PCR) platform was used to amplify TCR alpha and beta CDR3 regions from RNA. Starting from the raw public reads, TCRdb applied fastp trimming at Q25, assembled clones with MiXCR and retained in-frame beta chains. Entries that share a CDR3 protein sequence are merged under the most common genes and DNA. The sample yields about 130,000 distinct CDR3 sequences; roughly a quarter were counted once. The ten largest clones take up roughly a quarter of the sample. Sequencing input: glioma tissue, nonneoplastic brain tissue, or PBMCs (not recorded which). Every receptor here comes from a human donor with low-grade glioma or glioblastoma, undergoing nonglioma brain surgery, or in good health (not recorded which).

A word on this clonotype: Its ends do not fully match the called genes, so a read error is possible. V usage is TRBV3-1 and J usage is TRBJ2-5, with 7 bases matching TRBD1. Germline V gives CDR1 LGHDT, CDR2 YNNKEL (reference sequence). CDR3 length: 14 residues. DNA for the CDR3: TGTTCCAGCAGATCGGGACAGTTCCAAGAGACCCAGTACTTC. It codes for CSSRSGQFQETQYF.

Remarks on this clonotype: The junction differs from germline at one of its ends, possibly a read error. V usage is TRBV3-1 and J usage is TRBJ2-5; TRBD1 is a possible D gene (5 bases). CDR3 length equals 12 residues. Germline assignment: CDR1 LGHDT and CDR2 YNNKEL (reference sequence). Here the CDR3 DNA reads TGTGCCAGCACCCGGACACAGGAGATCCAGTACTTC. Its protein is CASTRTQEIQYF.

The rearrangement uses TRBV19 and TRBJ1-5; 9 nucleotides line up with TRBD1. This CDR3 is 17 amino acids long. V lost 7 bases to trimming and J lost 0 bases; unmatched junction nucleotides: 10. Per germline, CDR1 LNHDA and CDR2 SQIVND (reference sequence). The CDR3 bases are TGTGCCAGTACCATAGACAGGGGGACACCTAGCAATCAGCCCCAGCATTTT. Translation gives CASTIDRGTPSNQPQHF.

The chain links TRBV20-1 to TRBJ2-6, with D hard to call. Germline lookup yields CDR1 DFQATT and CDR2 SNEGSKA (reference sequence). The CDR3 contains 14 residues. V lost 6 bases and J lost 4, with 13 bases in between. CDR3 residues: CSAPDPFGANVLTF. CDR3 DNA sequence: TGCAGTGCCCCCGACCCATTCGGGGCCAACGTCCTGACTTTC.

In this sample, this clonotype turned up a few times. The chain has TRBV6-1 and TRBJ2-1; TRBD1 aligns across 9 bases. Germline trimming cut 5 bases from V and 4 bases from J; bases unmatched to any gene: 9. The CDR3 is made up of 16 amino acids. In germline, CDR1 is MNHNS, CDR2 SASEGT. As DNA, the CDR3 is TGTGCCAGCAGTCCCCTCCGGGGGACAGGGTACAATGAGCAGTTCTTC. Translation gives CASSPLRGTGYNEQFF.

This clonotype turned up a few times. V and J are TRBV3-1 and TRBJ1-4, with 7 bases fitting TRBD1. The CDR3 is 16 residues long. CDR1 and CDR2 (germline): LGHDT, YNNKEL (reference sequence). V was pared by 0 bases and J by 8 bases, with 9 bases of the junction left unmatched. The CDR3 DNA sequence: TGTGCCAGCAGCCAAGATCTGGCAGGGGGACGGGAAAAACTGTTTTTT. Translated: CASSQDLAGGREKLFF.

The chain couples TRBV19 to TRBJ1-2, with D perhaps TRBD1 (5 bases). The CDR3 sequence is 15 residues long. V was shortened by 6 bases and J by 3 bases, with 17 bases between the two germline ends. The germline V gene encodes CDR1 LNHDA and CDR2 SQIVND (reference sequence). CDR3 amino acids: CASRRAPTVYYGYTF. In DNA form, the CDR3 reads TGTGCCAGTAGAAGGGCCCCGACAGTTTACTATGGCTACACCTTC.

The chain is built from TRBV19 and TRBJ1-5, with 7 bases lining up with TRBD1. From germline, CDR1 is LNHDA and CDR2 SQIVND (reference sequence). The trim removed 6 bases at V and 1 base at J, leaving 12 bases unmatched. CDR3 length: 17 amino acids. The CDR3 here is CASSARGGGVSNQPQHF. As DNA, the CDR3 is TGTGCCAGTAGCGCTCGGGGAGGGGGCGTGAGCAATCAGCCCCAGCATTTT.

V and J are TRBV5-4 and TRBJ2-7, with D perhaps matching TRBD2 (6 bases). Deletions cut 4 bases from V and 8 bases from J, with 13 bases between. Germline-derived CDR1 and CDR2 are SGHNT and YYREEE (reference sequence). There are 12 residues in the CDR3. The CDR3 region has the DNA TGTGCCAGCAGCAGGGACTCAGTAAAGCAGTACGTC. Translated, it gives CASSRDSVKQYV.

At least ten counts were recorded for this clonotype. This chain links TRBV7-8 with TRBJ2-3, with 7 positions matching TRBD2. The junction had 10 bases not matched to a gene; V was cut back by 5 bases and J by 2 bases. The CDR3 is made up of 16 amino acids. Germline CDR1 is SGHVS and CDR2 is FQNEAQ. The CDR3 region is CASSDGASGSTDTQYF. The CDR3 coding sequence is TGTGCCAGCAGCGACGGGGCTAGCGGTTCCACAGATACGCAGTATTTT. Together with reference TRBV7-8 and TRBJ2-3, the CDR3 gives the full variable domain: GAGVSQSPRYKVAKRGQDVALRCDPISGHVSLFWYQQALGQGPEFLTYFQNEAQLDKSGLPSDRFFAERPEGSVSTLKIQRTQQEDSAVYLCASSDGASGSTDTQYFGPGTRLTVL.

The table lists this clonotype with a count of one. This may stem from a read error, because a much larger clone lies one nucleotide away. The V gene is TRBV7-9, the J gene TRBJ2-3; 10 bases map to TRBD2. CDR1 is SEHNR and CDR2 is FQNEAQ in the germline V gene (reference sequence). The CDR3 covers 14 residues. Unmatched junction bases numbered 9, after V lost 7 bases and J lost 8 bases. The CDR3 is CASKREGWGGTQYF. The CDR3 nucleotides read TGTGCCAGCAAGCGGGAGGGCTGGGGGGGTACGCAGTATTTT.

A few counts support this clonotype. This chain uses TRBV18 with TRBJ1-5, with D perhaps TRBD1 (5 bases). The CDR3 extends over 15 amino acids. Trimming pared 3 bases from V and 4 bases from J, leaving 13 bases between. CDR1 is KGHSH and CDR2 is LQKENI in the germline V gene. The CDR3 sequence: CASSPSRGVNQPQHF. CDR3 bases: TGTGCCAGCTCACCGTCGCGGGGGGTTAATCAGCCCCAGCATTTT.

A remark on this clonotype: It may be a read error: a sequence one base away is much more abundant. The chain carries TRBV20-1 and TRBJ1-4; TRBD1 might be the D (5 bases). This CDR3 has 13 residues. Germline CDR1 and CDR2: DFQATT and SNEGSKA (reference sequence). V was trimmed by 3 bases and J by 5 bases, leaving 10 bases between them. The DNA of the CDR3 is TGCAGTGCTAGGCGGGGCCTGAATGAAAAACTGTTTTTT. This translates into CSARRGLNEKLFF.

The gene calls are TRBV7-9 and TRBJ1-1; the match to TRBD1 covers 11 bases. Germline CDR1 SEHNR, CDR2 FQNEAQ (reference sequence). The length of the CDR3 is 17 residues. The trim removed 2 bases at V and 5 bases at J, leaving 10 bases unmatched. The CDR3 region has the DNA TGTGCCAGCAGCTTATCCGGGACAGGGGGTCTAGATACTGAAGCTTTCTTT. The encoded protein is CASSLSGTGGLDTEAFF.

This clonotype was recorded a few times. The J gene is TRBJ2-1, the V gene TRBV20-1, with TRBD2 matching 9 bases. V was pared by 3 bases and J by 10 bases, with 4 bases of the junction left unmatched. The CDR3 consists of 12 residues. Germline CDR1 reads DFQATT; CDR2 reads SNEGSKA (reference sequence). The CDR3 reads CSARGRGGEQFF. As DNA, the CDR3 is TGCAGTGCTAGGGGGCGGGGGGGAGAGCAGTTCTTC.

This clonotype came up many times. The V gene is TRBV6-1, the J gene TRBJ2-7; TRBD2 matches 9 bases. V lost 8 bases and J lost 3; bases outside the gene matches: 8. CDR3 length: 14 residues. Germline-derived CDR1 and CDR2 are MNHNS and SASEGT. Here the CDR3 DNA reads TGTGCCAGCCGAACTAGTAGCGGGGGCTACGAGCAGTACGTC. As protein: CASRTSSGGYEQYV.

This clonotype was recorded at least ten times. This chain uses TRBV20-1 with TRBJ2-3, with 8 bases aligning to TRBD2. After removal of 3 bases from V and 2 bases from J, the junction contained 7 bases not matched to a gene. Germline V gives CDR1 DFQATT, CDR2 SNEGSKA (reference sequence). The CDR3 loop spans 15 amino acids. CDR3 amino acids: CSARRSSGHTDTQYF. The CDR3 DNA reads as TGCAGTGCTAGGAGATCTAGCGGGCACACAGATACGCAGTATTTT.

A few counts support this clonotype. An end of the junction does not agree with germline; a read error may underlie this. This chain joins TRBV6-1 and TRBJ2-1; the D gene is possibly TRBD1 (5 bases). The CDR3 is made up of 14 amino acids. The germline CDR1 and CDR2 sequences are MNHNS and SASEGT. The CDR3 bases are TGTGCCAGCAGTGAAGATGGGGCCTCCAATGAGCGGTTCTTC. Translated, it gives CASSEDGASNERFF.

V is TRBV11-2 and J is TRBJ2-3; TRBD2 is a possible D gene (5 bases). V lost 0 bases and J 2 bases, leaving 15 bases between the germline ends. The CDR3 has 17 amino acids. Germline CDR1 reads SGHAT; CDR2 reads FQNNGV. The CDR3: CASSLDHYGVDTDTQYF. Written as DNA, the CDR3 is TGTGCCAGCAGCTTAGATCATTACGGGGTAGACACAGATACGCAGTATTTT.

This clonotype was counted many times. J is TRBJ1-1 and V is TRBV7-9; D gene uncertain. This CDR3 comprises 13 residues. The ends were cut back, 5 bases at V and 0 bases at J, with 7 bases in the middle. Germline CDR1 is SEHNR and CDR2 is FQNEAQ (reference sequence). CDR3 nucleotides: TGTGCCAGCAGCCAACAGTTGAACACTGAAGCTTTCTTT. This gives the protein CASSQQLNTEAFF.

This clonotype came up many times. The chain links TRBV2 to TRBJ2-4, with TRBD2 matching over 7 bases. Germline CDR1 and CDR2: SNHLY and FYNNEI. This CDR3 has 14 amino acids. Unmatched junction bases numbered 9, after V lost 3 bases and J lost 10 bases. The chain's CDR3 is CASSDGGLGGIQYF. CDR3 sequence (DNA): TGTGCCAGCAGTGACGGTGGACTAGGTGGGATTCAGTACTTC.

The chain is built from TRBV12-3 or TRBV12-4 and TRBJ2-1, with D possibly TRBD2 on 6 matching bases. Trimming stripped 4 bases from V and 0 bases from J, with 10 bases between. CDR3 length: 15 amino acids. The CDR3, as DNA: TGTGCCAGCAGTTCCGAGCGGGTCTCCTACAATGAGCAGTTCTTC. It yields the protein CASSSERVSYNEQFF.